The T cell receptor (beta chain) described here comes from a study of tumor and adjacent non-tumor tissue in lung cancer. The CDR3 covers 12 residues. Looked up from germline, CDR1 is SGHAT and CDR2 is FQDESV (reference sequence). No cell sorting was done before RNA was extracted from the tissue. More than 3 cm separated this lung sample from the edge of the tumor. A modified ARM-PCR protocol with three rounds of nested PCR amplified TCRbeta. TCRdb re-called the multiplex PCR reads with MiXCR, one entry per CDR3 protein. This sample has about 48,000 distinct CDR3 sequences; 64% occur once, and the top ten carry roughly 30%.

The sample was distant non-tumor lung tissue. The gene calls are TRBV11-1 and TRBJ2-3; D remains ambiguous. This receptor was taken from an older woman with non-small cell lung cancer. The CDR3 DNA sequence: TGTACCAACAGCCCGCACGTAGATACGCAGTATTTT. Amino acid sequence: CTNSPHVDTQYF.